These 16 T cell receptor beta chains came from one sample sequenced in a study of Ad26.COV2.S vaccination and SARS-CoV-2 variants. Documented treatment: 15 to 20 received Ad26.COV2.S at low or high dose, single or two shots; about 5 received placebo; per-sample allocation not given. Following the first vaccine or placebo injection, samples were taken on day 63. Data came from immunoSEQ multiplex PCR; TCRdb stores just in-frame clones and leaves some out. The sample lists roughly 410,000 clones, about 80% seen once, with about 7.4% in the top ten. The sample consisted of peripheral blood, taken in a trial of Ad26.COV2.S vaccine versus placebo. The source is a person aged 18 to 65 who received the Ad26.COV2.S COVID-19 vaccine or a placebo.

This clone turned up a few times. V and J are TRBV7-3 and TRBJ1-1; a possible D gene is TRBD1 (6 bases). This CDR3 comprises 14 residues. The germline V gene encodes CDR1 SGHTA and CDR2 FQGTGA. V was pared by 4 bases and J by 4 bases, with 13 bases between. CDR3 sequence (DNA): TGTGCCAGCAGCTCTAAGGGGGGAGGCACTGAAGCTTTCTTT. Its translation is CASSSKGGGTEAFF.

The chain combines TRBV5-4 with TRBJ1-2; D unclear. The CDR3 totals 14 residues. V gave up 3 bases and J gave up 7 bases, with 16 bases separating them. The germline V gene has CDR1 SGHNT and CDR2 YYREEE (reference sequence). The CDR3: CASSSPGRVSGYTF. Written as DNA, the CDR3 is TGTGCCAGCAGCTCCCCGGGGAGGGTCTCTGGCTACACCTTC.

The chain has TRBV5-1 and TRBJ2-1; 10 bases match TRBD2. V shed 0 bases and J 6 bases; nucleotides not matched to a gene: 6. The V gene's germline CDR1 is SGHRS and CDR2 YFSETQ. The CDR3 runs 16 residues. The CDR3 coding sequence is TGCGCCAGCAGCTTGGCCCCAGCGGGGGGGCCCAATGAGCAGTTCTTC. Amino acids: CASSLAPAGGPNEQFF.

The gene calls are TRBV13 and TRBJ1-2; 9 bases align to TRBD1. CDR3 length: 14 residues. The V gene's germline CDR1 is PRHDT and CDR2 FYEKMQ (reference sequence). The trim removed 4 bases at V and 4 bases at J, leaving 4 bases unmatched. CDR3: CASSSQGAVYGYTF. CDR3 coding DNA: TGTGCCAGCAGCTCACAGGGGGCCGTCTATGGCTACACCTTC. Full variable domain (rest looked up from reference TRBV13 and TRBJ1-2): AAGVIQSPRHLIKEKRETATLKCYPIPRHDTVYWYQQGPGQDPQFLISFYEKMQSDKGSIPDRFSAQQFSDYHSELNMSSLELGDSALYFCASSSQGAVYGYTFGSGTRLTVV.

Comments on this clone: This CDR3 is also generated by other DNA sequences in the sample. V gene TRBV5-6 combines with J gene TRBJ2-7; D perhaps matches TRBD2 (6 bases). V was cut by 2 bases and J by 2 bases, with 11 bases left in between. Germline V CDR1 and CDR2: SGHDT, YYEEEE. This CDR3 has 14 amino acids. In nucleotides, the CDR3 is TGTGCCAGCAGCTTTACGGGACTGGCCTACGAGCAGTACTTC. It translates to CASSFTGLAYEQYF.

The chain recombines TRBV4-2 with TRBJ2-1; D is undetermined. Germline V gives CDR1 LGHNA, CDR2 YNFKEQ. The CDR3 sequence is 15 residues long. The V end was cut by 0 bases, the J end by 4 bases, with 10 bases between. This CDR3 reads CASSQDRGDYNEQFF. DNA of the CDR3: TGTGCCAGCAGCCAAGATCGTGGGGATTACAATGAGCAGTTCTTC.

A single count supports this clone. The chain links TRBV9 to TRBJ1-2; TRBD1 matches 7 bases. Germline V lookup: CDR1 SGDLS, CDR2 YYNGEE. Trimming removed 3 bases from V and 4 bases from J; junction bases left unmatched: 3. The CDR3 has 13 residues. CDR3 sequence (DNA): TGTGCCAGCAGCGGACAGGGAAGCTATGGCTACACCTTC. Protein sequence: CASSGQGSYGYTF.

The J gene is TRBJ1-5, the V gene TRBV2; D call uncertain. Germline V lookup: CDR1 SNHLY, CDR2 FYNNEI. The V and J ends lost 7 bases and 1 base respectively, with 11 bases between them. This CDR3 has 14 amino acids. CDR3 in amino acids: CASNRRGSNQPQHF. The DNA of the CDR3 is TGTGCCAGCAACCGGCGCGGGAGCAATCAGCCCCAGCATTTT.

This clone has just one count. V is TRBV24-1 and J is TRBJ2-3, with 8 positions matching TRBD1. The CDR3 has 14 amino acids. Germline CDR1 and CDR2: KGHDR and SFDVKD. V lost 4 bases to trimming and J lost 5 bases; unmatched junction nucleotides: 4. The CDR3 protein is CATSETGAGDTQYF. The CDR3 coding sequence is TGTGCCACCAGTGAGACAGGGGCCGGAGATACGCAGTATTTT.

Only one count was recorded for this clone. The genes are TRBV21-1 and TRBJ1-5; the D call TRBD1 from the table was never checked on the DNA. TRBV21-1 is designated a pseudogene. This CDR3 has 23 amino acids. The CDR3 DNA sequence: TGTGCCAGCAGCGCACGACCTAGCTTAACTTTCGCCGTCAGGGGAGAAGAGGATCAGCCCCAGCATTTT. Translated, it gives CASSARPSLTFAVRGEEDQPQHF.

The chain combines TRBV9 with TRBJ2-7, with no clear D. This CDR3 comprises 13 residues. Trimming removed 3 bases from V and 0 bases from J, with 7 bases in between. CDR1 and CDR2 from the germline V gene are SGDLS and YYNGEE. The CDR3 spells CASSEASSYEQYF. The CDR3 DNA is TGTGCCAGCAGCGAAGCGTCCTCCTACGAGCAGTACTTC.

This clone has just a few counts. The chain recombines TRBV7-3 with TRBJ2-2; 13 bases match TRBD2. V lost 4 bases and J lost 5; bases outside the gene matches: 1. Germline V lookup: CDR1 SGHTA, CDR2 FQGTGA. The CDR3 runs 15 residues. This CDR3 is CASSSGLAGTGELFF. CDR3 DNA: TGTGCCAGCAGCTCGGGACTAGCGGGGACCGGGGAGCTGTTTTTT.

This chain's CDR3 is CASTPTSGVYNEQFF. The DNA for the CDR3 is TGTGCCAGTACGCCCACTAGCGGGGTGTACAATGAGCAGTTCTTC. V usage is TRBV19 and J usage is TRBJ2-1; TRBD2 matches at 10 bases. This CDR3 region has 15 residues. Trimming took 7 bases from V and 4 from J; bases not matched to a gene: 7. The germline V gene has CDR1 LNHDA and CDR2 SQIVND (reference sequence).

The genes are TRBV5-5 and TRBJ1-2; 7 bases are shared with TRBD1. There are 16 residues in the CDR3. After removal of 3 bases from V and 8 bases from J, the junction contained 16 bases not matched to a gene. CDR1 and CDR2 from the germline V gene are SGHKS and YYEKEE (reference sequence). The CDR3 DNA reads TGTGCCAGCAGCTCCGGGACAGCCCTTAGGTTGATGGGCTACACCTTC. Amino acid sequence: CASSSGTALRLMGYTF. The full variable domain, its missing parts supplied by reference TRBV5-5 and TRBJ1-2, is DAGVTQSPTHLIKTRGQQVTLRCSPISGHKSVSWYQQVLGQGPQFIFQYYEKEERGRGNFPDRFSARQFPNYSSELNVNALLLGDSALYLCASSSGTALRLMGYTFGSGTRLTVV.

The V gene is TRBV7-6, the J gene TRBJ1-4; TRBD1 agrees at 10 bases. After removal of 5 bases from V and 4 bases from J, the junction contained 10 bases not matched to a gene. The CDR3 has 17 amino acids. Germline assignment: CDR1 SGHVS and CDR2 FNYEAQ. The CDR3 bases are TGTGCCAGCAGCCCCCAGGGGACAGGGGCGGGTAATGAAAAACTGTTTTTT. Translation gives CASSPQGTGAGNEKLFF. Full variable domain (rest looked up from reference TRBV7-6 and TRBJ1-4): GAGVSQSPRYKVTKRGQDVALRCDPISGHVSLYWYRQALGQGPEFLTYFNYEAQQDKSGLPNDRFSAERPEGSISTLTIQRTEQRDSAMYRCASSPQGTGAGNEKLFFGSGTQLSVL.

This chain uses TRBV6-5 with TRBJ1-1; D unclear. The V gene lost 5 bases and the J gene lost 3 bases, with 10 bases spanning the gap. The CDR3 extends over 13 amino acids. Germline V gene data show CDR1 as MNHEY and CDR2 as SVGAGI. CDR3 DNA: TGTGCCAGCAGTAAGACGCTTTACACTGAAGCTTTCTTT. Residues: CASSKTLYTEAFF.